These 12 T cell receptor beta chains came from one sample sequenced in a study of PD-L1 blockade in urothelial cancer. Profiling relied on immunoSEQ multiplex PCR, and the TCRdb table lists in-frame clones only, not all of them. The sample includes approximately 32,000 clones, around four fifths of them seen just once. The sample's time point: pretreatment peripheral blood. This sample comprised PBMCs, obtained around atezolizumab (anti-PD-L1) treatment. These receptors all stem from a man in his sixties with urothelial cancer.

The rearrangement joins TRBV7-2 to TRBJ2-7, with TRBD2 matching 12 bases. Germline V gene sequence: CDR1 SGHTA, CDR2 FQGNSA. The ends lost 1 base at V and 2 bases at J; junction bases unmatched: 3. This CDR3 spans 16 amino acids. The CDR3 protein is CASSLGLAGGTYEQYF. CDR3 sequence (DNA): TGTGCCAGCAGCTTAGGGCTAGCGGGGGGGACCTACGAGCAGTACTTC.

V and J are TRBV9 and TRBJ2-7; D possibly corresponds to TRBD1 (6 bases). Germline V lookup: CDR1 SGDLS, CDR2 YYNGEE. V lost 0 bases and J 4 bases, leaving 11 bases between the germline ends. CDR3 length: 14 amino acids. The CDR3 DNA reads TGTGCCAGCAGCGTAGGGAGACAGGCATACGAGCAGTACTTC. This codes for CASSVGRQAYEQYF.

The rearrangement joins TRBV7-8 to TRBJ2-6; D is possibly TRBD1 (7 bases). CDR3 size: 16 residues. V was trimmed by 7 bases and J by 0 bases, leaving 13 bases between them. Germline lookup yields CDR1 SGHVS and CDR2 FQNEAQ. CDR3 loop: CASNQGEDSGANVLTF. The CDR3 nucleotides read TGTGCCAGCAACCAGGGGGAGGACTCTGGGGCCAACGTCCTGACTTTC. Supplemented by reference TRBV7-8 and TRBJ2-6, the full variable domain reads GAGVSQSPRYKVAKRGQDVALRCDPISGHVSLFWYQQALGQGPEFLTYFQNEAQLDKSGLPSDRFFAERPEGSVSTLKIQRTQQEDSAVYLCASNQGEDSGANVLTFGAGSRLTVL.

The chain links TRBV2 to TRBJ1-5; tentatively, D is TRBD1 (5 bases). This CDR3 spans 13 amino acids. The V end was cut by 7 bases, the J end by 6 bases, with 13 bases between. CDR1 is SNHLY, CDR2 FYNNEI, per germline. The DNA for the CDR3 is TGTGCCAGCAAGGGGAGGAGAGGTCAGCCCCAGCATTTT. Translating gives CASKGRRGQPQHF.

The chain is built from TRBV5-1 and TRBJ2-1, with unresolved D. The CDR3 is made up of 16 amino acids. The germline V gene has CDR1 SGHRS and CDR2 YFSETQ. Trimming took off 0 bases at V and 0 bases at J, with 10 bases between the two ends. CDR3 nucleotide sequence: TGCGCCAGCAGCTTGGGGCGGCTAAGCTCCTACAATGAGCAGTTCTTC. It codes for CASSLGRLSSYNEQFF.

The rearrangement links TRBV4-1 to TRBJ2-5; 10 bases are a match to TRBD2. CDR1 and CDR2 from the germline V gene are MGHRA and YSYEKL. The CDR3 runs to 18 residues. J gave up 1 base and V 3 bases, and 11 bases lay outside the gene matches. In DNA, the CDR3 is TGCGCCAGCAGCCACCCACCGGGACTAGCGAACTCCCAAGAGACCCAGTACTTC. Its translation: CASSHPPGLANSQETQYF.

V usage is TRBV7-9 and J usage is TRBJ2-7; possibly TRBD2 for D (5 bases). V was shortened by 1 base and J by 4 bases, with 14 bases between the two germline ends. Germline CDR1 SEHNR, CDR2 FQNEAQ (reference sequence). This CDR3 is 15 amino acids long. CDR3: CASSLVSGKSYEQYF. The CDR3 DNA sequence: TGTGCCAGCAGCTTAGTTTCGGGGAAGTCATACGAGCAGTACTTC.

The rearrangement uses TRBV28 and TRBJ2-1; maybe TRBD2 (6 bases). The germline V and J ends were trimmed by 11 bases and 4 bases, with 12 bases remaining between them. CDR1 is MDHEN and CDR2 is SYDVKM in the germline V gene. The CDR3 is 12 amino acids. The CDR3 is CAGGSDYNEQFF. CDR3 nucleotide sequence: TGTGCCGGAGGGTCGGATTACAATGAGCAGTTCTTC. Drawing the rest from reference TRBV28 and TRBJ2-1, the complete variable domain is DVKVTQSSRYLVKRTGEKVFLECVQDMDHENMFWYRQDPGLGLRLIYFSYDVKMKEKGDIPEGYSVSREKKERFSLILESASTNQTSMYLCAGGSDYNEQFFGPGTRLTVL.

The chain joins TRBV5-6 to TRBJ2-1; no clear D. This CDR3 is built from 13 residues. V lost 0 bases to trimming and J lost 9 bases, with 10 bases between them. The germline V gene has CDR1 SGHDT and CDR2 YYEEEE. DNA of the CDR3: TGTGCCAGCAGCTTGGTGCCTGAGAGTGAGCAGTTCTTC. Protein sequence: CASSLVPESEQFF.

J is TRBJ1-2 and V is TRBV7-2, with a tentative D call TRBD1 (5 bases). Germline-derived CDR1 and CDR2 are SGHTA and FQGNSA. With 0 bases removed from V and 8 bases from J, the gap between germline ends came to 19 bases. The CDR3 runs 16 residues. The CDR3 DNA is TGTGCCAGCAGCTTAGCCTCGGGGGGGAGTACAGGAGGCTACACCTTC. The encoded protein is CASSLASGGSTGGYTF.

This chain connects TRBV27 to TRBJ2-3, with D maybe TRBD2 (6 bases). The ends were cut back, 4 bases at V and 0 bases at J, with 17 bases in the middle. There are 17 residues in the CDR3. Looked up from germline, CDR1 is MNHEY and CDR2 is SMNVEV (reference sequence). The chain's CDR3 is CASSYPPGTGSTDTQYF. The CDR3 DNA reads as TGTGCCAGCAGTTACCCCCCCGGGACTGGGAGCACAGATACGCAGTATTTT.

This clone appeared a single time. V is TRBV11-2 and J is TRBJ2-7; tentatively, D is TRBD2 (5 bases). The CDR3 consists of 14 residues. Germline loops: CDR1 SGHAT, CDR2 FQNNGV. V lost 2 bases, J lost 4 bases, and 12 bases lay in between. CDR3: CASSLSRATYEQYF. DNA for the CDR3: TGTGCCAGCAGCTTATCGCGGGCTACGTACGAGCAGTACTTC.